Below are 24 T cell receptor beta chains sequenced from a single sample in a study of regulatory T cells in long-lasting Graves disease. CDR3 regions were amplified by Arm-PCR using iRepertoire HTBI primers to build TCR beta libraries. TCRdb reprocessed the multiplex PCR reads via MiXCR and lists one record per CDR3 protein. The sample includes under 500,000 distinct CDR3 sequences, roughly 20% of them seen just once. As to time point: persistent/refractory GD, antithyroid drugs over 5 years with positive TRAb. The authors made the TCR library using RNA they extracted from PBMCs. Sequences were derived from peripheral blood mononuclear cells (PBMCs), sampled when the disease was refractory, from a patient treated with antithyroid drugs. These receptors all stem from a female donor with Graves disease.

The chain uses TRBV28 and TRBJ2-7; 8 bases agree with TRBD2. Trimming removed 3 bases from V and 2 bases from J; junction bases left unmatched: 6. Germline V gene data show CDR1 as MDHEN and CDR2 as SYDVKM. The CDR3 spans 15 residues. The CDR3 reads CASSLISGGTYEQYF. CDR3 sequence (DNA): TGTGCCAGCAGTTTGATATCGGGAGGGACCTACGAGCAGTACTTC.

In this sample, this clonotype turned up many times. The CDR3 spells CASSIALHWGYEQYF. CDR3 sequence (DNA): TGTGCCAGTAGTATAGCCCTCCACTGGGGCTACGAGCAGTACTTC. This rearrangement joins TRBV19 to TRBJ2-7; the D is unclear. Germline values: CDR1 LNHDA, CDR2 SQIVND (reference sequence). The V and J ends lost 1 base and 3 bases respectively, with 13 bases between them. The CDR3 is 15 residues long.

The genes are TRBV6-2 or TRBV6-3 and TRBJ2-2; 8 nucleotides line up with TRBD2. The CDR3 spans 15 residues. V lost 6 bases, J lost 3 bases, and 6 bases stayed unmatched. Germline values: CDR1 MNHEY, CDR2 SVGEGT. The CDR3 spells CASRQAGGDTGELFF. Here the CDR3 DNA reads TGTGCCAGCAGACAGGCCGGGGGGGACACCGGGGAGCTGTTTTTT.

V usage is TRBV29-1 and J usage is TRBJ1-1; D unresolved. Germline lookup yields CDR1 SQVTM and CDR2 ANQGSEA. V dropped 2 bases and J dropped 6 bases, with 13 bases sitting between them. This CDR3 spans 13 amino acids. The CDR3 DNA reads TGCAGCGTTGAACCACGTTGGACCCCTGAAGCTTTCTTT. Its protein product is CSVEPRWTPEAFF.

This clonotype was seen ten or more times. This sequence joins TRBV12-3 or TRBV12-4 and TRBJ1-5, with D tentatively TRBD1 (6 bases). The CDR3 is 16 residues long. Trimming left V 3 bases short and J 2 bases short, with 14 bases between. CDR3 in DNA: TGTGCCAGCAGTTTCGTCGAGGCAGGGGGCAATCAGCCCCAGCATTTT. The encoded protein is CASSFVEAGGNQPQHF.

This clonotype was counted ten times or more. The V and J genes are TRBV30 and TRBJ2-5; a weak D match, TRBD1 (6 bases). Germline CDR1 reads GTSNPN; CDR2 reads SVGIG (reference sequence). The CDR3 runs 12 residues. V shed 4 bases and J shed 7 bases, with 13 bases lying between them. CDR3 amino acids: CAWTTGLGTQYF. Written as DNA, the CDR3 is TGTGCCTGGACGACAGGCCTGGGGACCCAGTACTTC.

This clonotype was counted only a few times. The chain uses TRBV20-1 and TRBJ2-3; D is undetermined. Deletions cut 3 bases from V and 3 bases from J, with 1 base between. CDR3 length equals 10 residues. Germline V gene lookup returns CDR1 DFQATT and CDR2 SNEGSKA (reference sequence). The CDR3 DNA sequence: TGCAGTGCTAGTACAGATACGCAGTATTTT. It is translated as CSASTDTQYF.

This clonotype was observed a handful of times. CDR3 DNA sequence: TGCAGACGGGACAGGGAAGTCTACGAGCAGTACTTC. Its protein product is CRRDREVYEQYF. The chain recombines TRBV20-1 with TRBJ2-7, with 9 positions matching TRBD1. In germline, CDR1 is DFQATT, CDR2 SNEGSKA (reference sequence). This CDR3 is built from 12 residues.

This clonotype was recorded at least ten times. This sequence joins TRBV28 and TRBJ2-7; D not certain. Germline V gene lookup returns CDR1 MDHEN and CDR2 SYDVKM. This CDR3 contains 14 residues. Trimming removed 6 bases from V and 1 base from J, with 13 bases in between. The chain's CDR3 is CASRPPWGSYEQYF. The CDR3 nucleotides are TGTGCCAGCAGGCCTCCCTGGGGTTCCTACGAGCAGTACTTC.

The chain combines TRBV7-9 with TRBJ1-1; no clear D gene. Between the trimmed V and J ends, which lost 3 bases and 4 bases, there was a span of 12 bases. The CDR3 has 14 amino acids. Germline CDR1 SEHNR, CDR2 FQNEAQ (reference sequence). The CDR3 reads CASSLKGEGTEAFF. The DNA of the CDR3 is TGTGCCAGCAGCTTGAAGGGAGAAGGCACTGAAGCTTTCTTT.

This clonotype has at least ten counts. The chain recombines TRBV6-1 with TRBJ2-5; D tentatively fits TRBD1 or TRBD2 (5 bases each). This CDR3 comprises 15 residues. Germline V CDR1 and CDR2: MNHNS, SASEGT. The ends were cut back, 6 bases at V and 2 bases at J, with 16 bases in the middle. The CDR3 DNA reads TGTGCCAGCAGCAGGGACCCTATGTCTCAAGAGACCCAGTACTTC. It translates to CASSRDPMSQETQYF.

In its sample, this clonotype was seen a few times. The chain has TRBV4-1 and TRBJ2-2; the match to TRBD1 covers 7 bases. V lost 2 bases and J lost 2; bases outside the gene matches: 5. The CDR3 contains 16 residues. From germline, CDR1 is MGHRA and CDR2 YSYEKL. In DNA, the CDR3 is TGCGCCAGCAGCCAATTAAGGGGGCGCAACACCGGGGAGCTGTTTTTT. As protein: CASSQLRGRNTGELFF.

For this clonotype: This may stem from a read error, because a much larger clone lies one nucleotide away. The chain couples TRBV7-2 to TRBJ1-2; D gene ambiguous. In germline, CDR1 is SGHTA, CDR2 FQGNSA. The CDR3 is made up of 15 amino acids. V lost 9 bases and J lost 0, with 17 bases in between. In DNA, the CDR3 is TGTGCCAGGAGCCTCCGACGGGGTGCTAACTATGGCTACACCTTC. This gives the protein CARSLRRGANYGYTF.

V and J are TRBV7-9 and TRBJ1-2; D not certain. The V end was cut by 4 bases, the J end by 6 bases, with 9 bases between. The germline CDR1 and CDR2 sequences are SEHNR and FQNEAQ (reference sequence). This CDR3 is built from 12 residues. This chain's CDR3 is CASSSQRDGYTF. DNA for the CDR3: TGTGCCAGCAGCTCCCAGAGGGATGGCTACACCTTC.

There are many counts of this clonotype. Written as DNA, the CDR3 is TGTGCCAGCAGCTTAGAACTCCCGGGACAGAAAGAGACCCAGTACTTC. This codes for CASSLELPGQKETQYF. V gene TRBV7-2 combines with J gene TRBJ2-5, with 7 bases that match TRBD1. The CDR3 totals 16 residues. The germline V gene has CDR1 SGHTA and CDR2 FQGNSA. The J segment lost 3 bases and the V segment lost 1 base, leaving 8 bases of the junction unmatched.

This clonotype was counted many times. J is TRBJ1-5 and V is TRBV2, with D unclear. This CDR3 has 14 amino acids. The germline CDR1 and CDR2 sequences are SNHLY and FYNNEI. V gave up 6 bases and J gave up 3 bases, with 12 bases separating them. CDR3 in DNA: TGTGCCAGCAGGGAGATTAGCCCCAATCAGCCCCAGCATTTT. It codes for CASREISPNQPQHF.

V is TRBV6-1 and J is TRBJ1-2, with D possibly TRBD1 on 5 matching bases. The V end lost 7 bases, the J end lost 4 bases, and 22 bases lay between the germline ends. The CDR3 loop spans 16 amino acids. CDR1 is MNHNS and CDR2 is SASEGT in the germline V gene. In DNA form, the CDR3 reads TGTGCCAGCACCAACGGGGCCGGCAGGACGATCTATGGCTACACCTTC. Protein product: CASTNGAGRTIYGYTF.

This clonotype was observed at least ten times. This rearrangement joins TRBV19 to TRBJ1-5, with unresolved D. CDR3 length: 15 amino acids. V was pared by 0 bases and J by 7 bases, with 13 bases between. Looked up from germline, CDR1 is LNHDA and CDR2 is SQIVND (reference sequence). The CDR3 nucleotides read TGTGCCAGTAGTATAGATTCGGAGGTGTACCAGCCCCAGCATTTT. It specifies CASSIDSEVYQPQHF. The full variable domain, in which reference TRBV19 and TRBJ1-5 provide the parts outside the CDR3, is DGGITQSPKYLFRKEGQNVTLSCEQNLNHDAMYWYRQDPGQGLRLIYYSQIVNDFQKGDIAEGYSVSREKKESFPLTVTSAQKNPTAFYLCASSIDSEVYQPQHFGDGTRLSIL.

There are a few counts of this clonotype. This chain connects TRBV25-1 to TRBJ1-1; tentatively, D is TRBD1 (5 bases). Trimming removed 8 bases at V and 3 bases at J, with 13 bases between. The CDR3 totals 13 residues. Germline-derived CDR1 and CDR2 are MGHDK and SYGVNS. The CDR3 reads CASGQGRDTEAFF. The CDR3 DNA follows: TGTGCCAGCGGCCAGGGCAGGGACACTGAAGCTTTCTTT.

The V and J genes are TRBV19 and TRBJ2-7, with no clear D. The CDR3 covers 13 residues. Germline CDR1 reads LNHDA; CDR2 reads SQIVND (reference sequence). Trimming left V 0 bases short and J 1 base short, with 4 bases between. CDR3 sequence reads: CASSIEASYEQYF. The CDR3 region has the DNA TGTGCCAGTAGTATAGAGGCTTCCTACGAGCAGTACTTC.

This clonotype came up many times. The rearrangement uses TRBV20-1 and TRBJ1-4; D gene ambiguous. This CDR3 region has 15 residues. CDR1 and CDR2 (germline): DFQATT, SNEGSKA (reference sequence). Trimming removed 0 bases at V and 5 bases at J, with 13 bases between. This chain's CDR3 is CSARDLAHENEKLFF. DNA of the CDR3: TGCAGTGCTAGAGATCTAGCACACGAGAATGAAAAACTGTTTTTT.

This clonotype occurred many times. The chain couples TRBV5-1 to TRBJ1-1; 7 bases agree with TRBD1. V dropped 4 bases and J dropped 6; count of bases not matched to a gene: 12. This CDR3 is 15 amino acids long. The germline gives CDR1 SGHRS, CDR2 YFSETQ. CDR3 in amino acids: CASSIWGQGVAEAFF. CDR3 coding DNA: TGCGCCAGCAGCATCTGGGGGCAGGGGGTTGCTGAAGCTTTCTTT.

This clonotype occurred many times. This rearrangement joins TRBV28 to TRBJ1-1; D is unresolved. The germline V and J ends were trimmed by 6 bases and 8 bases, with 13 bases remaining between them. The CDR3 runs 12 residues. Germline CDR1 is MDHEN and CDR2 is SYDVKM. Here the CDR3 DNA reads TGTGCCAGCAGATCTGACCGGGAGGAAGCTTTCTTT. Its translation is CASRSDREEAFF.

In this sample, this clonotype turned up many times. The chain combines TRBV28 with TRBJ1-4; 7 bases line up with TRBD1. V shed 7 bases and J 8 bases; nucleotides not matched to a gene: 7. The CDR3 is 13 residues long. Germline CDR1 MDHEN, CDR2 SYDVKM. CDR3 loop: CASTGQAREKLFF. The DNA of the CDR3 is TGTGCCAGCACCGGACAGGCACGAGAAAAACTGTTTTTT.